The entry below gives a single T cell receptor beta chain sequence along with its context. The data originate from a study of blood T cell repertoires in COVID-19. Produced via immunoSEQ multiplex PCR; TCRdb's table is partial and in-frame only. The sample lists tens of thousands of clones, approximately 87% occurring once. V lost 3 bases to trimming and J lost 6 bases, with 12 bases between them. The CDR3 totals 13 residues. In germline, CDR1 is LGHDT, CDR2 YNNKEL (reference sequence). What was sequenced was peripheral blood. The TCR comes from a human donor in a cohort sampled during active COVID-19. The chain links TRBV3-1 (or the pseudogene TRBV3-2) to TRBJ2-7, with D possibly matching TRBD2 (6 bases). The DNA of the CDR3 is TGTGCCAGCAGCCAGGGGACTGCCCGCGAGCAGTACTTC. It encodes CASSQGTAREQYF.